This T cell receptor beta chain was sequenced in a study of blood T cell repertoires in COVID-19. In the study overall: Samples representing acute and convalescent COVID-19 were sourced from the United States, Italy and Spain. T cells, B-cell-depleted T cells, or PBMCs provided the cDNA or gDNA that served as material.

Authors' methods: The authors estimated nucleated cell counts from reference gene primer amplification. Profiling relied on immunoSEQ multiplex PCR, and the TCRdb table lists in-frame clones only, not all of them. V and J calls and clone size are those listed in that table; D and trimming were worked out from the DNA. The sample lists around 80,000 clones; around 83% were seen once. This CDR3 has 15 residues. The ends were cut back, 5 bases at V and 4 bases at J, with 14 bases in the middle. Germline V gene data show CDR1 as SEHNR and CDR2 as FQNEAQ (reference sequence). Sample: peripheral blood. V usage is TRBV7-9 and J usage is TRBJ1-4; TRBD1 is a possible D gene (6 bases). The source is a human donor in a cohort sampled during active COVID-19. The DNA of the CDR3 is TGTGCCAGCAGCCCCCCCGGGGGGCGTAATGAAAAACTGTTTTTT. Encoded protein: CASSPPGGRNEKLFF.